The 24 T cell receptor beta chains given below trace back to one sample, sequenced in a study of T cell repertoires in cytomegalovirus infection. From the reads, TCRdb called clonotypes with MiXCR, one entry per CDR3 protein. The sample contains 800,000 to 950,000 distinct CDR3 sequences, over 25% of which appear only once. Antigen specificity for these receptors is unknown. This specimen was cultured CD8+ T cells from PBMCs, taken from culture after CMV antigen stimulation. These receptors all stem from a human donor in good health (CMV status not recorded). Some clones in this sample may be carry-over from other donors' samples.

Notes on this clonotype: An end of the junction differs from the germline gene, which may be a read error. This chain links TRBV4-1 with TRBJ2-5; 9 bases align to TRBD2. There are 14 residues in the CDR3. Per the germline V gene, CDR1 is MGHRA and CDR2 is YSYEKL. The CDR3 loop reads CASSQLGTSRAQYF. In DNA, the CDR3 is TGTGCCAGCAGCCAACTTGGGACTAGCCGGGCCCAGTACTTC.

This clonotype was seen only a few times. The V gene is TRBV6-5, the J gene TRBJ2-4; D is perhaps TRBD1 (6 bases). This CDR3 spans 17 amino acids. Germline V lookup: CDR1 MNHEY, CDR2 SVGAGI. V lost 5 bases and J 2 bases, leaving 19 bases between the germline ends. CDR3 DNA: TGTGCCAGCAGTCAAGAAACAGGGATTCGGACCAAAAACATTCAGTACTTC. It specifies CASSQETGIRTKNIQYF.

The sample holds many counts of this clonotype. The chain carries TRBV7-6 and TRBJ2-2; 9 bases map to TRBD2. The germline CDR1 and CDR2 sequences are SGHVS and FNYEAQ. V gave up 6 bases and J gave up 2 bases; unmatched junction bases: 10. CDR3 length: 17 residues. In DNA, the CDR3 is TGTGCCAGCAGTTCCCCCGAGGGACTAGCTAACACCGGGGAGCTGTTTTTT. It translates to CASSSPEGLANTGELFF.

At least ten counts were recorded for this clonotype. V and J are TRBV6-1 and TRBJ2-1, with TRBD1 matching 8 bases. The germline CDR1 and CDR2 sequences are MNHNS and SASEGT. The CDR3 sequence is 14 residues long. With 8 bases clipped from V and 8 bases from J, the junction kept 11 bases outside the gene matches. The DNA for the CDR3 is TGTGCCAGCGGCAGGGGGCCTTGGGACGATGAGCAGTTCTTC. This codes for CASGRGPWDDEQFF.

The V call is TRBV20-1, the J call TRBJ2-2, with D unresolved. The CDR3 runs to 13 residues. The germline V gene encodes CDR1 DFQATT and CDR2 SNEGSKA (reference sequence). Deletions cut 0 bases from V and 3 bases from J, with 5 bases between. DNA for the CDR3: TGCAGTGCTAGAGATCTGGACACCGGGGAGCTGTTTTTT. Amino acids: CSARDLDTGELFF.

This clonotype was recorded at least ten times. The chain joins TRBV5-1 to TRBJ1-1; 7 bases match TRBD1. Germline CDR1 SGHRS, CDR2 YFSETQ. Unmatched junction bases numbered 4, after V lost 0 bases and J lost 2 bases. This CDR3 is built from 15 residues. The CDR3 loop reads CASSLEGTANTEAFF. CDR3 nucleotides: TGCGCCAGCAGCTTGGAGGGGACAGCTAACACTGAAGCTTTCTTT.

This clonotype was observed many times. V and J are TRBV7-8 and TRBJ2-7; D remains ambiguous. The CDR3 consists of 15 residues. Trimming removed 2 bases at V and 2 bases at J, with 13 bases between. Germline V gene lookup returns CDR1 SGHVS and CDR2 FQNEAQ. The DNA of the CDR3 is TGTGCCAGCAGCTTAAGCGCAGGCTTCACCTACGAGCAGTACTTC. It yields the protein CASSLSAGFTYEQYF. The full variable domain, rest sourced from reference TRBV7-8 and TRBJ2-7, is GAGVSQSPRYKVAKRGQDVALRCDPISGHVSLFWYQQALGQGPEFLTYFQNEAQLDKSGLPSDRFFAERPEGSVSTLKIQRTQQEDSAVYLCASSLSAGFTYEQYFGPGTRLTVT.

The J gene is TRBJ1-2, the V gene TRBV7-2; no clear D. Trimming left V 5 bases short and J 1 base short, with 11 bases between. The CDR3 is 14 residues long. The germline V gene encodes CDR1 SGHTA and CDR2 FQGNSA. The CDR3 spells CASSARGDNYGYTF. CDR3 sequence (DNA): TGTGCCAGCAGCGCCCGGGGAGATAACTATGGCTACACCTTC.

This rearrangement joins TRBV20-1 to TRBJ1-5; 9 bases agree with TRBD1. CDR3 length: 15 residues. Germline V gene data show CDR1 as DFQATT and CDR2 as SNEGSKA (reference sequence). The junction had 6 bases not matched to a gene; V was cut back by 3 bases and J by 3 bases. In DNA form, the CDR3 reads TGCAGTGCTAGGCAGGACAGGGGATTCAATCAGCCCCAGCATTTT. This gives the protein CSARQDRGFNQPQHF.

This clonotype was recorded a few times. V and J are TRBV19 and TRBJ2-3; 9 nucleotides line up with TRBD1. Trimming cost V 6 bases and J 4 bases; bases outside gene matches: 5. Per germline, CDR1 LNHDA and CDR2 SQIVND (reference sequence). CDR3 length equals 14 residues. The CDR3 reads CASSTGTGSDTQYF. The CDR3 DNA sequence: TGTGCCAGTAGCACCGGGACAGGGTCAGATACGCAGTATTTT.

This clonotype was seen a few times. The chain links TRBV7-6 to TRBJ2-5; TRBD2 matches 10 bases. CDR1 is SGHVS and CDR2 is FNYEAQ in the germline V gene. CDR3 length equals 16 residues. The V segment lost 3 bases and the J segment 1 base; nucleotides outside the gene matches: 5. CDR3 region: CASSFLAGVLQETQYF. The CDR3 nucleotides are TGTGCCAGCAGCTTCCTAGCGGGGGTGCTCCAAGAGACCCAGTACTTC.

This clonotype has more than one count but fewer than ten. This chain uses TRBV5-5 with TRBJ2-2; TRBD1 aligns across 9 bases. The CDR3 loop spans 15 amino acids. Germline trimming cut 4 bases from V and 5 bases from J; bases unmatched to any gene: 6. Germline CDR1 and CDR2: SGHKS and YYEKEE (reference sequence). This CDR3 is CASSMTGGYTGELFF. DNA for the CDR3: TGTGCCAGCAGCATGACAGGGGGGTATACCGGGGAGCTGTTTTTT.

Comment on this clonotype: One end of the junction varies from germline; a read error may be responsible. V and J are TRBV28 and TRBJ1-5; no clear D. The V gene's germline CDR1 is MDHEN and CDR2 SYDVKM. The CDR3 loop spans 14 amino acids. CDR3 in amino acids: CASSFRGSNQSQHF. In DNA form, the CDR3 reads TGTGCCAGCAGTTTCCGAGGTAGCAATCAGTCCCAGCATTTT.

In this sample, this clonotype turned up a few times. This chain joins TRBV11-1 and TRBJ2-1, with unresolved D. The length of the CDR3 is 15 residues. The V gene's germline CDR1 is SGHAT and CDR2 FQDESV (reference sequence). Trimming removed 5 bases from V and 6 bases from J, with 17 bases in between. CDR3 sequence (DNA): TGTGCCAGCAGCCCCCGTGGGATAGCAGGCAATGAGCAGTTCTTC. Translation gives CASSPRGIAGNEQFF.

This clonotype occurred many times. The V call is TRBV7-9, the J call TRBJ1-2; perhaps TRBD1 as D (6 bases). Germline lookup yields CDR1 SEHNR and CDR2 FQNEAQ (reference sequence). The germline V and J ends were trimmed by 5 bases and 8 bases, with 21 bases remaining between them. The CDR3 runs 15 residues. The CDR3 loop reads CASSGLAAGALGYTF. DNA of the CDR3: TGTGCCAGCAGCGGATTGGCCGCAGGGGCCCTCGGCTACACCTTC.

V and J are TRBV23-1 and TRBJ2-7; TRBD1 or TRBD2 may be the D gene (6 bases each). TRBV23-1 is an ORF, with its function uncertain. The CDR3 extends over 18 amino acids. V dropped 0 bases and J dropped 3 bases, with 21 bases sitting between them. The CDR3 loop is CASSQSEGDGLFFYEQYF. The DNA for the CDR3 is TGCGCCAGCAGTCAATCGGAGGGGGACGGCCTCTTCTTCTACGAGCAGTACTTC.

V gene TRBV6-2 or TRBV6-3 combines with J gene TRBJ1-1; no clear D. V dropped 2 bases and J dropped 3 bases, with 10 bases sitting between them. Per germline, CDR1 MNHEY and CDR2 SVGEGT. This CDR3 has 14 residues. CDR3 loop: CASSYDGADTEAFF. The CDR3 nucleotides read TGTGCCAGCAGTTACGATGGAGCGGACACTGAAGCTTTCTTT.

The J gene is TRBJ1-6, the V gene TRBV6-2 or TRBV6-3; D not certain. V was trimmed by 7 bases and J by 7 bases, leaving 8 bases between them. The CDR3 is 12 amino acids. Germline loops: CDR1 MNHEY, CDR2 SVGEGT. CDR3 sequence: CASTAANSPLHF. The CDR3 DNA is TGTGCCAGCACCGCGGCCAATTCACCCCTCCACTTT.

This clonotype was seen more than once but under ten times. This chain connects TRBV29-1 to TRBJ1-2; no clear D gene. In germline, CDR1 is SQVTM, CDR2 ANQGSEA. The V end lost 4 bases, the J end lost 5 bases, and 5 bases lay between the germline ends. The CDR3 totals 10 residues. CDR3 nucleotides: TGCAGCGTTGCCACTTATGGCTACACCTTC. Translating gives CSVATYGYTF.

This clonotype was counted a single time. The chain uses TRBV12-3 or TRBV12-4 and TRBJ1-2; D is unclear. Trimming cost V 3 bases and J 0 bases, with 8 bases left between them. The CDR3 spans 14 residues. The CDR3 loop reads CASSFTDSNYGYTF. The CDR3 bases are TGTGCCAGCAGTTTCACAGACTCTAACTATGGCTACACCTTC.

This sequence joins TRBV12-3 or TRBV12-4 and TRBJ2-7, with TRBD1 identical over 7 bases. The CDR3 has 13 residues. Trimming took 3 bases from V and 6 from J; bases not matched to a gene: 5. CDR3: CASSFLRGPEQYF. CDR3 coding DNA: TGTGCCAGCAGTTTTCTGAGGGGGCCCGAGCAGTACTTC.

The V gene is TRBV7-3, the J gene TRBJ2-1; tentative D call: TRBD1 (8 bases). CDR1 SGHTA and CDR2 FQGTGA come from the germline V gene. The CDR3 consists of 13 residues. V was trimmed by 8 bases and J by 8 bases, leaving 16 bases between them. CDR3 sequence (DNA): TGTGCCAGCTCCGGACAGGGAGGGGATGAGCAGTTCTTC. Residues: CASSGQGGDEQFF.

This clonotype appeared many times. The V call is TRBV7-9, the J call TRBJ1-2, with D tentatively TRBD1 (6 bases). From germline, CDR1 is SEHNR and CDR2 FQNEAQ (reference sequence). Trimming took off 5 bases at V and 4 bases at J, with 14 bases between the two ends. The CDR3 spans 14 residues. The CDR3: CASSINSGVYGYTF. CDR3 DNA sequence: TGTGCCAGCAGCATCAATTCAGGGGTCTATGGCTACACCTTC.

The CDR3 region is CASSYSEAGQPQHF. DNA for the CDR3: TGTGCCAGCAGTTACTCCGAGGCCGGTCAGCCCCAGCATTTT. The V gene is TRBV6-8, the J gene TRBJ1-5; unclear D gene. Germline-derived CDR1 and CDR2 are MNHGY and SAAAGT. Trimming pared 0 bases from V and 6 bases from J, leaving 9 bases between. The CDR3 consists of 14 residues.